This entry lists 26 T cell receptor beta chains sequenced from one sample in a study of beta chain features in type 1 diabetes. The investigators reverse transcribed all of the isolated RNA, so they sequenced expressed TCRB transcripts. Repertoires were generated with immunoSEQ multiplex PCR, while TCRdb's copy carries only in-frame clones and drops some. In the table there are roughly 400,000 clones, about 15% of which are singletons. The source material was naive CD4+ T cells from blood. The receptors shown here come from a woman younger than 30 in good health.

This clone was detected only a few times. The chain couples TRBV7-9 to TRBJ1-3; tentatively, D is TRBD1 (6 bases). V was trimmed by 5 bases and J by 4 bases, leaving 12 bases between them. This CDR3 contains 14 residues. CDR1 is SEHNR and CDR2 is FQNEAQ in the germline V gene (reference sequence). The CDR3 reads CASSPQGYGNTIYF. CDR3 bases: TGTGCCAGCAGCCCACAGGGTTACGGAAACACCATATATTTT.

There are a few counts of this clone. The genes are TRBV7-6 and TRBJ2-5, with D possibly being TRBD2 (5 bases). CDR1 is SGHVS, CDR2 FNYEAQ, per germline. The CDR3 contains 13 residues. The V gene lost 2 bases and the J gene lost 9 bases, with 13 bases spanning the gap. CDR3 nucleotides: TGTGCCAGCAGCTTACAGCCCCTGAGGGCCCAGTACTTC. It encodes CASSLQPLRAQYF.

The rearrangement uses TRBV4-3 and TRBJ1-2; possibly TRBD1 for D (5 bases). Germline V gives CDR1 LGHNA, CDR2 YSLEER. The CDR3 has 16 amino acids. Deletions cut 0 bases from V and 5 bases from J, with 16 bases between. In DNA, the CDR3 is TGCGCCAGCAGCCAAGATTCTACCAGGGCCCTTTATGGCTACACCTTC. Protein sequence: CASSQDSTRALYGYTF.

The CDR3 loop reads CSVSRQITGQYEQYF. Here the CDR3 DNA reads TGCAGCGTTAGTCGTCAGATAACAGGCCAATACGAGCAGTACTTC. The chain links TRBV29-1 to TRBJ2-7; TRBD1 is a possible D gene (5 bases). CDR3 size: 15 residues. Germline loops: CDR1 SQVTM, CDR2 ANQGSEA. Between the trimmed V and J ends, which lost 5 bases and 4 bases, there was a span of 21 bases.

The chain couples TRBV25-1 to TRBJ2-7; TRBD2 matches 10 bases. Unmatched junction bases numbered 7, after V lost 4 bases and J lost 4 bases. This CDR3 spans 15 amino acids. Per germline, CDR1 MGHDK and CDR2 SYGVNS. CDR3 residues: CASSGIAGGEYEQYF. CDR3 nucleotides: TGTGCCAGCAGTGGGATAGCGGGAGGAGAGTACGAGCAGTACTTC.

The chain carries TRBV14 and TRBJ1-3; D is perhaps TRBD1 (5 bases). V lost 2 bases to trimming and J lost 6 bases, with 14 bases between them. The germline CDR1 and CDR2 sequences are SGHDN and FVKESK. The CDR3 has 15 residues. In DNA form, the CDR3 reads TGTGCCAGCAGCCAACTAACAGGTTTTACAAACACCATATATTTT. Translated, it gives CASSQLTGFTNTIYF.

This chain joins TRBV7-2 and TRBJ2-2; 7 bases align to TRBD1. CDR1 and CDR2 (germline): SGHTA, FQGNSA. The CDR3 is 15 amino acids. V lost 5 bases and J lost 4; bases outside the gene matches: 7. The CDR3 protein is CASSRQGHFTGELFF. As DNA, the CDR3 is TGTGCCAGCAGCCGACAGGGCCACTTCACCGGGGAGCTGTTTTTT.

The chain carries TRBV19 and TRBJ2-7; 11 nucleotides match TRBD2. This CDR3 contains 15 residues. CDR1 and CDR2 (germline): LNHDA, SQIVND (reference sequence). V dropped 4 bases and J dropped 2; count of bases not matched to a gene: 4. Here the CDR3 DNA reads TGTGCCAGTAGTACCCTAGCGGGAGGCCCCTACGAGCAGTACTTC. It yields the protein CASSTLAGGPYEQYF.

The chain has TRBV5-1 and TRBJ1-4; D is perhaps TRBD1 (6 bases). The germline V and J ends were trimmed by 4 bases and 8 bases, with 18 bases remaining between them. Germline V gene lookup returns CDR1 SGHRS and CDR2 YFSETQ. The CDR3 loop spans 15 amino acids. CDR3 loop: CASSPGLSGGEKLFF. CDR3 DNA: TGCGCCAGCAGCCCCGGACTTTCGGGGGGCGAAAAACTGTTTTTT.

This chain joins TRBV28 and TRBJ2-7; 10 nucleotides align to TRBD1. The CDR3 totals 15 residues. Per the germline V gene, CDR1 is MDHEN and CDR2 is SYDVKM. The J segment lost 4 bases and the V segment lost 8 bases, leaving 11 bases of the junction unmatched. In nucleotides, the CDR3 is TGTGCCAGCGGAGGGACAGGGGCAAACCTATACGAGCAGTACTTC. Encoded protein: CASGGTGANLYEQYF. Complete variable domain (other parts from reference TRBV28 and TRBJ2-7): DVKVTQSSRYLVKRTGEKVFLECVQDMDHENMFWYRQDPGLGLRLIYFSYDVKMKEKGDIPEGYSVSREKKERFSLILESASTNQTSMYLCASGGTGANLYEQYFGPGTRLTVT.

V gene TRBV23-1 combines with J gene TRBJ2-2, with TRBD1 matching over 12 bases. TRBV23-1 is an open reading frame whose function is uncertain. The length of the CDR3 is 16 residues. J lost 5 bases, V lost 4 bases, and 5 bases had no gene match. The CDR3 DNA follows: TGCGCCAGCAGTCCGGGGACAGGGGGCTCGACCGGGGAGCTGTTTTTT. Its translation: CASSPGTGGSTGELFF.

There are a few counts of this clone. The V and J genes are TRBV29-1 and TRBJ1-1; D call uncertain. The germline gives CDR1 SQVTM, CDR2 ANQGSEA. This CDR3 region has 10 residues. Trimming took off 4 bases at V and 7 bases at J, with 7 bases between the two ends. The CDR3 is CSVGSSEAFF. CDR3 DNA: TGCAGCGTTGGTAGCAGTGAAGCTTTCTTT.

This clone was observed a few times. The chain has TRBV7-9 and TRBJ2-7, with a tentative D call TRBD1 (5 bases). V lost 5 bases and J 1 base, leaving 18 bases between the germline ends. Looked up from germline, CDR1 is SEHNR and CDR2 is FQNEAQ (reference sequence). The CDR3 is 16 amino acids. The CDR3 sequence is CASSPRQNHRSYEQYF. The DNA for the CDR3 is TGTGCCAGCAGCCCCAGACAGAATCACCGATCCTACGAGCAGTACTTC.

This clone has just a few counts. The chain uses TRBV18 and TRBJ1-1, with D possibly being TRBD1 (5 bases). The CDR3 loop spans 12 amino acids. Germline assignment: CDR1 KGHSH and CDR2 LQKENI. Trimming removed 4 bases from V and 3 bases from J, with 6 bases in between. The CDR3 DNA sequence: TGTGCCAGCTCACAAGGGGACACTGAAGCTTTCTTT. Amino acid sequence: CASSQGDTEAFF. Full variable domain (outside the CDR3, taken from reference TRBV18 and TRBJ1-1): NAGVMQNPRHLVRRRGQEARLRCSPMKGHSHVYWYRQLPEEGLKFMVYLQKENIIDESGMPKERFSAEFPKEGPSILRIQQVVRGDSAAYFCASSQGDTEAFFGQGTRLTVV.

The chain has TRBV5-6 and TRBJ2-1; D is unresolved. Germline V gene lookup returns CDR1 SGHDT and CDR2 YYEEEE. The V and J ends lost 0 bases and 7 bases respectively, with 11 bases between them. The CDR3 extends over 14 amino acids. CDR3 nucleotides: TGTGCCAGCAGCTTGGGAGGTGGGTGGAATGAGCAGTTCTTC. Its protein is CASSLGGGWNEQFF.

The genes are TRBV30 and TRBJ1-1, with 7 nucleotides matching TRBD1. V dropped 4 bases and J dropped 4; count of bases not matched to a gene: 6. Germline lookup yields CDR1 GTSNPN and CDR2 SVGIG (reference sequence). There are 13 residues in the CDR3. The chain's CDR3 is CAWKSAGGTEAFF. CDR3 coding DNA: TGTGCCTGGAAATCGGCAGGGGGCACTGAAGCTTTCTTT.

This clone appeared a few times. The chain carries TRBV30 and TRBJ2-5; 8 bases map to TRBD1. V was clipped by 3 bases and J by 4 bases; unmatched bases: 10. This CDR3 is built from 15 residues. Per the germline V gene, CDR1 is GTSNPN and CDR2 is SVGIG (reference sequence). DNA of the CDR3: TGTGCCTGGAGCCAGGGGGCGGGTGCGGGAGAGACCCAGTACTTC. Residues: CAWSQGAGAGETQYF.

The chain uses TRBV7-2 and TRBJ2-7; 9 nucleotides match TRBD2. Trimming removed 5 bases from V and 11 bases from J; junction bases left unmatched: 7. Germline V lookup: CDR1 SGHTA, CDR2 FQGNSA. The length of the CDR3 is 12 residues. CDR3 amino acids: CASSQTAGGKYF. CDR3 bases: TGTGCCAGCAGCCAAACAGCGGGAGGCAAGTACTTC.

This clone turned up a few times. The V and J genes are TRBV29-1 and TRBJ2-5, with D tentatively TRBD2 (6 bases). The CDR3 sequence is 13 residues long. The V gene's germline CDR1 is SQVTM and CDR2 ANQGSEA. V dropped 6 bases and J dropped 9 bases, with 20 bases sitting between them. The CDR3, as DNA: TGCAGCGTGGCCCGACTAGAGGGGAGTGCCCAGTACTTC. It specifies CSVARLEGSAQYF.

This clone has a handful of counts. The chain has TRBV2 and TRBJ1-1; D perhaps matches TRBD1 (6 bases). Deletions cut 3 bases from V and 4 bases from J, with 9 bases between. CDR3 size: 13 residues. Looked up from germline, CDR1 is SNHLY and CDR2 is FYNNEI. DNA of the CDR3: TGTGCCAGCAGTGAGTGGGGGCGCACTGAAGCTTTCTTT. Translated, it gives CASSEWGRTEAFF.

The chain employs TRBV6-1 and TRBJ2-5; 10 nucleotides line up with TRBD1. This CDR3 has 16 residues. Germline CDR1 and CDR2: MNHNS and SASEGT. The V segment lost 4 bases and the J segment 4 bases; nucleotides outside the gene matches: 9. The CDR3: CASSGTGQGFPETQYF. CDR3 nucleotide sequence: TGTGCCAGCAGTGGTACGGGACAGGGGTTCCCAGAGACCCAGTACTTC.

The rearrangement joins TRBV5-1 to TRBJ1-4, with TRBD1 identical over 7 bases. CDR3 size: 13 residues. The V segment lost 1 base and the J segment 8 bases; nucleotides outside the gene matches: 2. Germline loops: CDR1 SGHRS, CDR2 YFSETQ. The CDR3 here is CASSLTGAEKLFF. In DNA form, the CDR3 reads TGCGCCAGCAGCTTGACAGGGGCAGAAAAACTGTTTTTT.

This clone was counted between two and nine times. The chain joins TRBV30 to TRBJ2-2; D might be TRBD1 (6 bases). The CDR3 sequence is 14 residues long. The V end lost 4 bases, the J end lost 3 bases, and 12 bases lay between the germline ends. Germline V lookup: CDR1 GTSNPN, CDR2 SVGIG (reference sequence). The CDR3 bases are TGTGCCTGGATTTCAGGGGTCTACACCGGGGAGCTGTTTTTT. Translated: CAWISGVYTGELFF.

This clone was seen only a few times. The CDR3 loop is CAWTRGAWVGEQFF. In DNA, the CDR3 is TGTGCCTGGACGCGCGGGGCTTGGGTGGGTGAGCAGTTCTTC. V usage is TRBV30 and J usage is TRBJ2-1, with TRBD2 as a possible D gene (6 bases). The CDR3 is 14 residues long. V lost 4 bases, J lost 9 bases, and 19 bases lay in between. Per germline, CDR1 GTSNPN and CDR2 SVGIG (reference sequence).

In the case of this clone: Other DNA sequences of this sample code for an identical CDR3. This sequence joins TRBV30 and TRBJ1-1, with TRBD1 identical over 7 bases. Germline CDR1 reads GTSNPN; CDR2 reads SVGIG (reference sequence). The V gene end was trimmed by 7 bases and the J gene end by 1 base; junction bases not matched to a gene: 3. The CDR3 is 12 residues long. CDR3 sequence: CASNRGNTEAFF. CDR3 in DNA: TGTGCCTCTAACAGGGGGAACACTGAAGCTTTCTTT.

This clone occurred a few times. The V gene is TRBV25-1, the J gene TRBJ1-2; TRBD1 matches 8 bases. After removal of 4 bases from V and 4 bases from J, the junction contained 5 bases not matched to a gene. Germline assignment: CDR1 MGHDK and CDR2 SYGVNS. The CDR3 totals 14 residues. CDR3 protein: CASSVDRVAYGYTF. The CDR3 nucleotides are TGTGCCAGCAGTGTGGACAGGGTCGCCTATGGCTACACCTTC.